The clone carrying this TCR beta chain was counted between two and nine times. The antigen is not known. The sample belongs to a study of vaccination and CD4 T cells after COVID-19. Study information: SARS-CoV-2 was confirmed by nasal swab PCR; disease was mild in nine, severe in one. Blood was drawn a median around 72 days post second dose, range 14 to 241.

This sample's treatment: roughly 10-day PBMC culture with coronavirus spike peptide pools or control peptides (ViraFEST assay). ViraFEST used peptide pools to expand antigen-specific T cells before TCR sequencing. The Oncomine TCR Beta short-read assay was applied to DNA of cultured CD4+ T cells. TCRdb itself ran the PCR reads through MiXCR, one entry per CDR3 protein. The table has roughly 10,000 distinct CDR3 sequences, 30% seen once. Study-wide results and caveats: Spike mono-reactivity was found in 304 of 307 vaccine-specific clones from convalescent patients.

Germline loops: CDR1 SGHDT, CDR2 YYEEEE. J lost 7 bases, V lost 0 bases, and 10 bases had no gene match. The CDR3 consists of 16 residues. The sequence was collected from a human donor who had recovered from COVID-19. The material sequenced was CD4+ T cells from blood, cultured in vitro, taken after SARS-CoV-2 vaccination. J is TRBJ1-5 and V is TRBV5-6; the match to TRBD1 covers 7 bases. The CDR3 sequence: CASSLVWRGLGQPQHF. CDR3 coding DNA: TGTGCCAGCAGCTTGGTTTGGAGGGGGCTGGGACAGCCCCAGCATTTT.